These 20 T cell receptor beta chains came from one sample sequenced in a study of beta chain features in type 1 diabetes. Regarding the study as a whole: Among patients with Type 1 diabetes, TCRB CDR3s were moderately but significantly shorter in every one of the four CD4+ subsets.

The entirety of the isolated RNA underwent reverse transcription, so expressed TCRB transcripts were sequenced. This table comes from immunoSEQ multiplex PCR, and its TCRdb copy is limited to in-frame clones, with some not included. The table has about 150,000 clones, around 7.9% seen once. Their target antigens are unknown. Sequencing input: central memory CD4+ T cells from blood. These receptors originate from a man aged 18-30 years with type 1 diabetes.

This rearrangement joins TRBV29-1 to TRBJ2-5; 8 positions match TRBD1. The CDR3 spans 13 residues. Trimming at V came to 7 bases and at J to 5 bases, leaving 9 bases not matched to a gene. Germline V gene lookup returns CDR1 SQVTM and CDR2 ANQGSEA. Written as DNA, the CDR3 is TGCAGCGCACGGACAGGGTCGGCTGAGACCCAGTACTTC. Its translation is CSARTGSAETQYF.

The rearrangement joins TRBV7-9 to TRBJ2-3; 8 nucleotides line up with TRBD1. Germline trimming cut 5 bases from V and 4 bases from J; bases unmatched to any gene: 5. CDR1 is SEHNR and CDR2 is FQNEAQ in the germline V gene (reference sequence). This CDR3 has 14 amino acids. In DNA, the CDR3 is TGTGCCAGCAGCCAATCACAGGGGGCAGATACGCAGTATTTT. Its translation: CASSQSQGADTQYF.

This clone was counted only a few times. V usage is TRBV6-5 and J usage is TRBJ1-1; D not resolved. This CDR3 has 13 residues. V lost 7 bases, J lost 5 bases, and 14 bases lay in between. Germline values: CDR1 MNHEY, CDR2 SVGAGI. The CDR3, as DNA: TGTGCCAGCACCCTAATGCGTGGTACTGAAGCTTTCTTT. It specifies CASTLMRGTEAFF.

CDR3: CASSVSGEGGYTF. The CDR3 DNA reads TGTGCCAGCAGTGTATCAGGGGAAGGAGGCTACACCTTC. The V and J genes are TRBV6-1 and TRBJ1-2, with D possibly matching TRBD1 (6 bases). The CDR3 has 13 amino acids. The V end lost 4 bases, the J end lost 8 bases, and 14 bases lay between the germline ends. Looked up from germline, CDR1 is MNHNS and CDR2 is SASEGT.

In its sample, this clone was seen many times. The gene calls are TRBV10-3 and TRBJ2-7; no definite D call. The CDR3 loop spans 13 amino acids. CDR1 and CDR2 (germline): ENHRY, SYGVKD. V lost 4 bases, J lost 2 bases, and 9 bases lay in between. The CDR3 sequence: CAISGAGTYEQYF. The CDR3, as DNA: TGTGCCATCAGTGGAGCAGGTACCTACGAGCAGTACTTC.

The chain links TRBV13 to TRBJ2-2, with TRBD2 identical over 10 bases. The ends lost 5 bases at V and 5 bases at J; junction bases unmatched: 8. The CDR3 spans 16 residues. The germline CDR1 and CDR2 sequences are PRHDT and FYEKMQ (reference sequence). The CDR3 region has the DNA TGTGCCAGCAGCCCTAGCGGGAGTTCGGCGACCGGGGAGCTGTTTTTT. Translated, it gives CASSPSGSSATGELFF.

The chain joins TRBV9 to TRBJ2-1; 8 bases are shared with TRBD2. The trim removed 5 bases at V and 6 bases at J, leaving 10 bases unmatched. Germline loops: CDR1 SGDLS, CDR2 YYNGEE. This CDR3 comprises 15 residues. CDR3 in amino acids: CASRASGGESNEQFF. The CDR3 DNA sequence: TGTGCCAGCAGAGCTTCCGGGGGGGAGTCCAATGAGCAGTTCTTC.

CDR3 coding DNA: TGTGCCATCAGTGAGGTAGAGACTGTCGAGCAGTACTTC. It codes for CAISEVETVEQYF. The chain combines TRBV10-3 with TRBJ2-7; D gene ambiguous. This CDR3 is 13 amino acids long. Trimming shortened V by 2 bases and J by 6 bases, and 11 bases separated the two germline ends. CDR1 and CDR2 (germline): ENHRY, SYGVKD.

About this clone itself: A read error may produce the germline difference seen at one junction end. The V and J genes are TRBV20-1 and TRBJ1-1; no clear D. CDR1 is DFQATT and CDR2 is SNEGSKA in the germline V gene (reference sequence). The CDR3 has 10 amino acids. CDR3 coding DNA: TGCAGTGCTCGAGAACTAAGAGCTTTCTTT. Translated: CSARELRAFF.

This clone was observed at least ten times. The chain has TRBV9 and TRBJ2-5; 8 bases line up with TRBD2. The CDR3 loop spans 16 amino acids. In germline, CDR1 is SGDLS, CDR2 YYNGEE. V was clipped by 2 bases and J by 5 bases; unmatched bases: 11. The CDR3 nucleotides read TGTGCCAGCAGCGTCGGCGCGGGACTAGTCGGGGAGACCCAGTACTTC. It specifies CASSVGAGLVGETQYF.

Only a few counts were recorded for this clone. This chain links TRBV19 with TRBJ1-1; D perhaps matches TRBD1 (5 bases). The length of the CDR3 is 12 residues. Germline V CDR1 and CDR2: LNHDA, SQIVND (reference sequence). Between the trimmed V and J ends, which lost 8 bases and 11 bases, there was a span of 18 bases. The CDR3 coding sequence is TGTGCCAGTCCCTATCAGGGTACCAGGGCTTTCTTT. Encoded protein: CASPYQGTRAFF.

The table lists this clone with a few counts. The genes are TRBV7-2 and TRBJ2-3; the match to TRBD2 covers 8 bases. Germline-derived CDR1 and CDR2 are SGHTA and FQGNSA. V was pared by 1 base and J by 4 bases, with 7 bases of the junction left unmatched. The CDR3 sequence is 16 residues long. CDR3 DNA: TGTGCCAGCAGCTTAGTTCGTCGGGGGGGGCCAGATACGCAGTATTTT. It codes for CASSLVRRGGPDTQYF.

This clone was detected many times. Distinct nucleotide sequences in the sample also encode this CDR3. This CDR3 is CASSFGSGRWVDTQYF. The DNA of the CDR3 is TGTGCCAGCAGTTTTGGTAGCGGGAGATGGGTAGATACGCAGTATTTT. The rearrangement joins TRBV27 to TRBJ2-3; 9 bases align to TRBD2. V shed 3 bases, J shed 5 bases, and the junction held 9 bases outside the gene matches. CDR3 length equals 16 residues. Per the germline V gene, CDR1 is MNHEY and CDR2 is SMNVEV (reference sequence).

This clone was counted only a few times. CDR3 nucleotide sequence: TGCAGCGCAAAGAACGGGGTGAACACTGAAGCTTTCTTT. Residues: CSAKNGVNTEAFF. The chain has TRBV29-1 and TRBJ1-1; D uncertain. V gave up 7 bases and J gave up 0 bases, with 12 bases separating them. Germline lookup yields CDR1 SQVTM and CDR2 ANQGSEA. The CDR3 is made up of 13 amino acids.

This clone was seen more than once but under ten times. The chain combines TRBV14 with TRBJ2-1; TRBD2 matches 8 bases. V shed 2 bases, J shed 8 bases, and the junction held 14 bases outside the gene matches. The CDR3 extends over 17 amino acids. Germline CDR1 and CDR2: SGHDN and FVKESK. The CDR3 loop is CASSQKIFLGRADEQFF. In DNA form, the CDR3 reads TGTGCCAGCAGCCAAAAAATTTTCCTCGGGAGGGCCGATGAGCAGTTCTTC.

This clone was detected a few times. The V call is TRBV5-1, the J call TRBJ2-7, with TRBD1 matching 9 bases. Germline V gene sequence: CDR1 SGHRS, CDR2 YFSETQ. J was trimmed by 7 bases and V by 2 bases; bases with no gene match: 7. The CDR3 length is 14 residues. CDR3 amino acids: CASSLLQGAEEQYF. CDR3 DNA sequence: TGCGCCAGCAGCTTACTACAGGGGGCGGAAGAGCAGTACTTC. Full variable domain (rest looked up from reference TRBV5-1 and TRBJ2-7): KAGVTQTPRYLIKTRGQQVTLSCSPISGHRSVSWYQQTPGQGLQFLFEYFSETQRNKGNFPGRFSGRQFSNSRSEMNVSTLELGDSALYLCASSLLQGAEEQYFGPGTRLTVT.

This clone showed up just a few times. The sample has other DNA sequences that encode this CDR3 too. This rearrangement joins TRBV5-1 to TRBJ2-5, with D unclear. The CDR3 totals 12 residues. The germline V gene has CDR1 SGHRS and CDR2 YFSETQ. Trimming took off 0 bases at V and 5 bases at J, with 5 bases between the two ends. CDR3 nucleotides: TGCGCCAGCAGCTTGGCAGGCGAGACCCAGTACTTC. It encodes CASSLAGETQYF.

This clone was counted only a few times. The rearrangement links TRBV6-5 to TRBJ2-5, with TRBD2 matching over 8 bases. Per germline, CDR1 MNHEY and CDR2 SVGAGI. CDR3 length: 16 residues. Unmatched junction bases numbered 8, after V lost 0 bases and J lost 5 bases. CDR3 DNA sequence: TGTGCCAGCAGTTACTCCCTGACTAGCGTTATGGAGACCCAGTACTTC. The encoded protein is CASSYSLTSVMETQYF.

The rearrangement joins TRBV7-9 to TRBJ2-1, with 9 bases fitting TRBD2. This CDR3 comprises 15 residues. Looked up from germline, CDR1 is SEHNR and CDR2 is FQNEAQ (reference sequence). J was trimmed by 5 bases and V by 4 bases; bases with no gene match: 6. This chain's CDR3 is CASSWDVAGDNEQFF. CDR3 coding DNA: TGTGCCAGCAGCTGGGATGTAGCGGGGGACAATGAGCAGTTCTTC.

There are a few counts of this clone. This chain connects TRBV4-1 to TRBJ2-5, with 10 bases fitting TRBD2. The CDR3 has 19 residues. CDR1 is MGHRA and CDR2 is YSYEKL in the germline V gene. The junction had 14 bases not matched to a gene; V was cut back by 0 bases and J by 4 bases. The CDR3 region is CASSQDTFRAGGYGETQYF. The CDR3 region has the DNA TGCGCCAGCAGCCAAGATACTTTCCGAGCGGGAGGGTATGGAGAGACCCAGTACTTC.